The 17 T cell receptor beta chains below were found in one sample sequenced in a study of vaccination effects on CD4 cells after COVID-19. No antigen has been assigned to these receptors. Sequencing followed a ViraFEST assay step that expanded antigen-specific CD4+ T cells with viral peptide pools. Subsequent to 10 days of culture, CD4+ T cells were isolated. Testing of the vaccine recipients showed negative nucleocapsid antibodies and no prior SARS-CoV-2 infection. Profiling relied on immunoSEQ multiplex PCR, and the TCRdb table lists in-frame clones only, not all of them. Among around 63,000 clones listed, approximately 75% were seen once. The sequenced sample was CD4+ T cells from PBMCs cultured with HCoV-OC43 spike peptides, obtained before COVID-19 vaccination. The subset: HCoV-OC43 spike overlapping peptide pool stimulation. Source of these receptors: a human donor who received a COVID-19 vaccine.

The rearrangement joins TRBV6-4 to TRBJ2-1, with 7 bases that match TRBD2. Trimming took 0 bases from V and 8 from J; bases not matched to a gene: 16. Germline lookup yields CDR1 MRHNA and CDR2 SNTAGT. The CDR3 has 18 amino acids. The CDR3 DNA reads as TGTGCCAGCAGTGACTCGGTCGGGAGGTCCACTGTTGGGCATGAGCAGTTCTTC. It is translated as CASSDSVGRSTVGHEQFF.

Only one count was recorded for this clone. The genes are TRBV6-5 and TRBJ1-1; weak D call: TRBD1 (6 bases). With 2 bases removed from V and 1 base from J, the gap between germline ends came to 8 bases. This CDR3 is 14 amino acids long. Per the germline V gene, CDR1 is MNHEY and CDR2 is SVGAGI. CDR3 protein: CASSYDRRNTEAFF. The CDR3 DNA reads TGTGCCAGCAGTTACGACAGGAGGAACACTGAAGCTTTCTTT.

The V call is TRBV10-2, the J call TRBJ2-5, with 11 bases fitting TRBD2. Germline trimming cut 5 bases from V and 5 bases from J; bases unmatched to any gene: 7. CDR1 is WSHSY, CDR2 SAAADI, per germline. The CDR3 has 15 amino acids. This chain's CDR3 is CASSISGGAVETQYF. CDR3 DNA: TGCGCCAGCAGTATTAGCGGGGGGGCCGTGGAGACCCAGTACTTC.

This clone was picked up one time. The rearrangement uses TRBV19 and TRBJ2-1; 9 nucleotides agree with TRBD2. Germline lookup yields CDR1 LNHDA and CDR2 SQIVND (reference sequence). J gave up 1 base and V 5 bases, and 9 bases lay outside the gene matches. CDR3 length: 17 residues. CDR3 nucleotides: TGTGCCAGTAGTGGGGACCGAGCGGGGGGTTCCTACAATGAGCAGTTCTTC. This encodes CASSGDRAGGSYNEQFF.

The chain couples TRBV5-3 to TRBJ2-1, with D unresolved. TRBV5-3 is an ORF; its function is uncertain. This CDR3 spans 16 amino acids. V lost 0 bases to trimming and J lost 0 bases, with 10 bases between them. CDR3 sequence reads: CARSLEVESSYNEQFF. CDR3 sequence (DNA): TGTGCCAGAAGCTTGGAGGTGGAGAGCTCCTACAATGAGCAGTTCTTC.

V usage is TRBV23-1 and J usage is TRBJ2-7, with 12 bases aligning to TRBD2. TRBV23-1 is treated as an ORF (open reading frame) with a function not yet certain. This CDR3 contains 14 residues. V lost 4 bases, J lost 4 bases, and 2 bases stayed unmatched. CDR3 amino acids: CASSPSGGEYEQYV. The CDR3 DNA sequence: TGCGCCAGCAGTCCTAGCGGGGGGGAATACGAGCAGTACGTC.

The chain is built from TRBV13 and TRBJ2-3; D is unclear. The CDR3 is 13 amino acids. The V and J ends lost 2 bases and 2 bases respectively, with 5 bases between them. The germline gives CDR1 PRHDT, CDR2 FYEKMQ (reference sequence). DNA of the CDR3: TGTGCCAGCAGCTTACCCCCCACAGATACGCAGTATTTT. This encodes CASSLPPTDTQYF.

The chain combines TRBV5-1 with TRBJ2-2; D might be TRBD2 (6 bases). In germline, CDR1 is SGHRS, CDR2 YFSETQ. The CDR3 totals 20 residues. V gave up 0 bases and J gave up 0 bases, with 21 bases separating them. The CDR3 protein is CASSLAGGMRVFANTGELFF. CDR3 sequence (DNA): TGCGCCAGCAGCTTGGCCGGGGGAATGAGGGTCTTCGCGAACACCGGGGAGCTGTTTTTT.

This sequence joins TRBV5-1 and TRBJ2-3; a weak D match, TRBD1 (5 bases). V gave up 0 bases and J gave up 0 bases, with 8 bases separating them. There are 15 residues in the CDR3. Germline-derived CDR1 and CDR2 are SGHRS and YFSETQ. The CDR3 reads CASSLEQVSTDTQYF. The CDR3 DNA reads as TGCGCCAGCAGCTTGGAACAGGTCAGCACAGATACGCAGTATTTT.

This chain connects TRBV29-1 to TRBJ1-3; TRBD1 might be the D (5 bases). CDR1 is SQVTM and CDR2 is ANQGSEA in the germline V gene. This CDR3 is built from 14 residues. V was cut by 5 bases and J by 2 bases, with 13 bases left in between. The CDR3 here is CSVLRGTAGNTIYF. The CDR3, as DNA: TGCAGCGTTCTACGAGGGACTGCTGGAAACACCATATATTTT.

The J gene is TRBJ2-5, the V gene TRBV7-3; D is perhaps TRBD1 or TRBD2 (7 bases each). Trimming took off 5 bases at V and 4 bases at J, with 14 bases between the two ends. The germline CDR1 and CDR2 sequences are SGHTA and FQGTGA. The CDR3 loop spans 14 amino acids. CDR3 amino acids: CASSPGGAGETQYF. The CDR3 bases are TGTGCCAGCAGCCCAGGGGGGGCTGGAGAGACCCAGTACTTC. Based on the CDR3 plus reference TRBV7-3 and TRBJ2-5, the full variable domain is GAGVSQTPSNKVTEKGKYVELRCDPISGHTALYWYRQSLGQGPEFLIYFQGTGAADDSGLPNDRFFAVRPEGSVSTLKIQRTERGDSAVYLCASSPGGAGETQYFGPGTRLLVL.

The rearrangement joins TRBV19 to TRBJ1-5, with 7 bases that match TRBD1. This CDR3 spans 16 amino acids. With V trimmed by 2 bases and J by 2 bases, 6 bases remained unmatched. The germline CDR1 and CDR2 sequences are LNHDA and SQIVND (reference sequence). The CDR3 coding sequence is TGTGCCAGTAGTATACTTTATCAGGGGGGCAATCAGCCCCAGCATTTT. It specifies CASSILYQGGNQPQHF.

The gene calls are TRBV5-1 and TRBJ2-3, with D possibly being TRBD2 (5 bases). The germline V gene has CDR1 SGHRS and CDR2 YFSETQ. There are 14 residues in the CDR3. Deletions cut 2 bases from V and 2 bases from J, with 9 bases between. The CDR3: CASSFGLNTDTQYF. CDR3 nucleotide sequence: TGCGCCAGCAGCTTTGGACTGAACACAGATACGCAGTATTTT. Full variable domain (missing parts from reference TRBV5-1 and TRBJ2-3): KAGVTQTPRYLIKTRGQQVTLSCSPISGHRSVSWYQQTPGQGLQFLFEYFSETQRNKGNFPGRFSGRQFSNSRSEMNVSTLELGDSALYLCASSFGLNTDTQYFGPGTRLTVL.

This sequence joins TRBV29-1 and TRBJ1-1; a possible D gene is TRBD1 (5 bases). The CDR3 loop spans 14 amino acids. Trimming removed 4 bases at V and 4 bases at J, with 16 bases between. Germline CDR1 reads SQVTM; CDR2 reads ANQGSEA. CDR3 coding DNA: TGCAGCGTTGGTCAGGGTTGGATGAGCACTGAAGCTTTCTTT. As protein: CSVGQGWMSTEAFF.

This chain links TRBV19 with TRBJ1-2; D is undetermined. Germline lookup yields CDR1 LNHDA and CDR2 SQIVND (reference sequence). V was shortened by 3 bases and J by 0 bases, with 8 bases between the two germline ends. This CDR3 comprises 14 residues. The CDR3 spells CASSIGQANYGYTF. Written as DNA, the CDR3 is TGTGCCAGTAGTATCGGCCAGGCTAACTATGGCTACACCTTC.

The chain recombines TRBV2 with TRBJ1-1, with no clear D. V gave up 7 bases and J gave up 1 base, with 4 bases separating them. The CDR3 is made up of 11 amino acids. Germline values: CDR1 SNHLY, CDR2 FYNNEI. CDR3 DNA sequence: TGTGCCAGCACGGAGAACACTGAAGCTTTCTTT. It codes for CASTENTEAFF.

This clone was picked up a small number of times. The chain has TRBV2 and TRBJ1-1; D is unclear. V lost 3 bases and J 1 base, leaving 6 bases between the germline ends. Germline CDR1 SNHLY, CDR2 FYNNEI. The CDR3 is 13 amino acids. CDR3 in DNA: TGTGCCAGCAGTGACGAGACGAACACTGAAGCTTTCTTT. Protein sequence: CASSDETNTEAFF.